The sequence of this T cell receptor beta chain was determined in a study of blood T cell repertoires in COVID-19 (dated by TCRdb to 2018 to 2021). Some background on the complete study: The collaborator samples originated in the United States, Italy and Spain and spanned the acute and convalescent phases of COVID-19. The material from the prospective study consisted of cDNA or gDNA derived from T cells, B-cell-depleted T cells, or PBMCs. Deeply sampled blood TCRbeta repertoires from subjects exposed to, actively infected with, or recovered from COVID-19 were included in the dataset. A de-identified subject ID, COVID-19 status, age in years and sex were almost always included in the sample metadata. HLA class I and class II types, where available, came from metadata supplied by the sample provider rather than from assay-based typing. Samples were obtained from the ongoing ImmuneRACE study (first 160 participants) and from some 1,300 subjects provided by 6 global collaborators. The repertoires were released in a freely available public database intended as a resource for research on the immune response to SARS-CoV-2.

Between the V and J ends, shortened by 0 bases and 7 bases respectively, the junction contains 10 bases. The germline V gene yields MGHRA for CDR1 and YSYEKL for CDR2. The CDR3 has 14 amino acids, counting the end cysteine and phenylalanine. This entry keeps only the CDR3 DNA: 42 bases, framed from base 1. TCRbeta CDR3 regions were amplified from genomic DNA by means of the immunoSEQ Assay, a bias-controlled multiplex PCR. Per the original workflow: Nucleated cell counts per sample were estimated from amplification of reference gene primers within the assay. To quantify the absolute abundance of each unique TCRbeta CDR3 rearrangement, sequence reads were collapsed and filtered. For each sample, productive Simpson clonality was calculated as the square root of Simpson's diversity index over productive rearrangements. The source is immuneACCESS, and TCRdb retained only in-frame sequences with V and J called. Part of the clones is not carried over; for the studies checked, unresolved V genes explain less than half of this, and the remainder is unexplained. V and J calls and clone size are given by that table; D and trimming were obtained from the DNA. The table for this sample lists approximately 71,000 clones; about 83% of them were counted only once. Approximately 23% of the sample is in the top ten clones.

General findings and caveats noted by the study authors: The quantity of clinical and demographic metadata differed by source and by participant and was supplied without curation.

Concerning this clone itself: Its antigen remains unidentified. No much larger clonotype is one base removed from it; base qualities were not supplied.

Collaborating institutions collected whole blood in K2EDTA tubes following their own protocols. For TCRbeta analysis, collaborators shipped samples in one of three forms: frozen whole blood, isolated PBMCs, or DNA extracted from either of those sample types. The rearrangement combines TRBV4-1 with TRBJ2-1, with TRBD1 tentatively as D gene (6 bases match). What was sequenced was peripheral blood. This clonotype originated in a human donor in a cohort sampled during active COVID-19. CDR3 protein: CASSQDRQVNEQFF. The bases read TGCGCCAGCAGCCAAGATAGACAGGTGAATGAGCAGTTCTTC.